Below, 11 T cell receptor beta chains from the same sample are listed, as sequenced in a study of blood T cells in healthy people across ages. Primed by a sample-barcoded 5' primer and a J-beta primer mix, a second PCR proceeded for about 7 to 12 cycles. One entry per CDR3 protein results from TCRdb running MiXCR on the 5' RACE reads. This table holds about 1.8 million distinct CDR3 sequences, around 50% found once. Source material: blood. These receptors were collected from a woman aged 40 to 50 in good health.

V and J are TRBV2 and TRBJ2-3, with D perhaps matching TRBD1 (5 bases). V was cut by 1 base and J by 6 bases, with 11 bases left in between. This CDR3 spans 14 amino acids. Germline lookup yields CDR1 SNHLY and CDR2 FYNNEI. CDR3 coding DNA: TGTGCCAGCAGTGAAGGGGCAGGGCAGGATACGCAGTATTTT. This encodes CASSEGAGQDTQYF.

The V gene is TRBV4-2, the J gene TRBJ2-7, with D possibly being TRBD1 (5 bases). The V end lost 0 bases, the J end lost 7 bases, and 13 bases lay between the germline ends. The CDR3 contains 14 residues. Germline loops: CDR1 LGHNA, CDR2 YNFKEQ. The CDR3 reads CASSQEPGLNEQYF. DNA of the CDR3: TGTGCCAGCAGCCAAGAGCCAGGGTTGAATGAGCAGTACTTC.

This clonotype was picked up one time. This chain uses TRBV18 with TRBJ1-2; TRBD1 aligns across 7 bases. Trimming took 3 bases from V and 5 from J; bases not matched to a gene: 9. The CDR3 has 15 amino acids. CDR1 is KGHSH, CDR2 LQKENI, per germline. The CDR3: CASSPTTGTEYGYTF. The CDR3 nucleotides are TGTGCCAGCTCACCTACTACCGGGACAGAGTATGGCTACACCTTC.

The chain joins TRBV16 to TRBJ1-4; possibly TRBD1 for D (6 bases). The CDR3 is 14 amino acids. V was cut by 4 bases and J by 8 bases, with 14 bases left in between. In germline, CDR1 is KGHSY, CDR2 FQNENV. Written as DNA, the CDR3 is TGTGCCAGCAGCCCTTCGGGGGGCGGAGAAAAACTGTTTTTT. Translating it yields CASSPSGGGEKLFF.

V gene TRBV28 combines with J gene TRBJ2-6, with D perhaps being TRBD1 or TRBD2 (5 bases each). The CDR3 loop spans 16 amino acids. V was trimmed by 6 bases and J by 1 base, leaving 13 bases between them. Germline V gene lookup returns CDR1 MDHEN and CDR2 SYDVKM. The CDR3, as DNA: TGTGCCAGCAGCCCAGGGACGGCTTCTGGGGCCAACGTCCTGACTTTC. This gives the protein CASSPGTASGANVLTF.

In its sample, this clonotype was seen a few times. The rearrangement links TRBV29-1 to TRBJ2-7, with D perhaps TRBD1 (6 bases). Germline-derived CDR1 and CDR2 are SQVTM and ANQGSEA. This CDR3 has 11 amino acids. The V and J ends lost 7 bases and 5 bases respectively, with 12 bases between them. CDR3 residues: CSGGRTDEQYF. The CDR3 region has the DNA TGCAGCGGCGGCCGGACAGACGAGCAGTACTTC.

The chain has TRBV19 and TRBJ2-1; a possible D gene is TRBD1 (6 bases). The DNA matches TRBJ2-7 better at its end, which makes the J call doubtful. This CDR3 contains 18 residues. The germline gives CDR1 LNHDA, CDR2 SQIVND (reference sequence). This CDR3 reads CASSIAANRVRSYNEQYF. The DNA for the CDR3 is TGTGCCAGTAGTATTGCCGCAAACAGGGTCCGCTCCTACAATGAGCAGTACTTC.

V is TRBV20-1 and J is TRBJ2-1; 8 nucleotides match TRBD2. The V segment lost 3 bases and the J segment 6 bases; nucleotides outside the gene matches: 7. Per the germline V gene, CDR1 is DFQATT and CDR2 is SNEGSKA (reference sequence). This CDR3 comprises 14 residues. The CDR3 DNA reads as TGCAGTGCTAGCCGTCGGGGGGGGGTCAATGAGCAGTTCTTC. Protein product: CSASRRGGVNEQFF.

In its sample, this clonotype was seen a few times. CDR3 amino acids: CASSKRTSGDQETQYF. CDR3 in DNA: TGTGCCAGCAGCAAGAGGACTAGCGGGGACCAAGAGACCCAGTACTTC. The gene calls are TRBV21-1 and TRBJ2-5; no DNA check was done on the table's D call, TRBD2. TRBV21-1 is given as a pseudogene. This CDR3 region has 16 residues.

The chain is built from TRBV12-3 or TRBV12-4 and TRBJ1-1; D is ambiguous. This CDR3 is 14 amino acids long. The V end lost 7 bases, the J end lost 3 bases, and 15 bases lay between the germline ends. CDR3 bases: TGTGCCAGCACTTTGACATCCGGGTACACTGAAGCTTTCTTT. It is translated as CASTLTSGYTEAFF.

The chain couples TRBV9 to TRBJ2-1; the D call may be TRBD1 or TRBD2 (5 bases each). Per germline, CDR1 SGDLS and CDR2 YYNGEE. With 0 bases removed from V and 0 bases from J, the gap between germline ends came to 7 bases. The length of the CDR3 is 15 residues. CDR3 nucleotides: TGTGCCAGCAGCGTAGACGGGGCCTCCTACAATGAGCAGTTCTTC. Encoded protein: CASSVDGASYNEQFF.